These 12 T cell receptor beta chains share one sample of origin, sequenced in a study of T cell responses to AZD1222 COVID-19 vaccine. This table comes from immunoSEQ multiplex PCR, and its TCRdb copy is limited to in-frame clones, with some not included. The data show more than 100,000 clones, more than 75% seen once. This specimen consisted of peripheral blood, obtained on day 0 of AZD1222 vaccination. These receptors came from an adult in good health.

This chain uses TRBV28 with TRBJ1-2; D is ambiguous. The V gene lost 4 bases and the J gene lost 5 bases, with 11 bases spanning the gap. This CDR3 spans 13 amino acids. Germline assignment: CDR1 MDHEN and CDR2 SYDVKM. The CDR3 nucleotides are TGTGCCAGCAGTTCCTTGATAGTTTATGGCTACACCTTC. It codes for CASSSLIVYGYTF.

The chain is built from TRBV6-5 and TRBJ1-1; D is possibly TRBD1 (6 bases). This CDR3 comprises 11 residues. Germline CDR1 MNHEY, CDR2 SVGAGI. Trimming cost V 4 bases and J 11 bases, with 11 bases left between them. CDR3 region: CASSSSGAAFF. In DNA form, the CDR3 reads TGTGCCAGCAGTTCGTCAGGGGCTGCTTTCTTT.

The chain couples TRBV4-2 to TRBJ2-3, with TRBD2 identical over 9 bases. This CDR3 is built from 17 residues. Germline V CDR1 and CDR2: LGHNA, YNFKEQ. V shed 0 bases, J shed 5 bases, and the junction held 9 bases outside the gene matches. The CDR3 DNA sequence: TGTGCCAGCAGCCAAGACGTCGTAGCGGGAGAGAGAGATACGCAGTATTTT. It codes for CASSQDVVAGERDTQYF.

The genes are TRBV19 and TRBJ1-3; possibly TRBD1 for D (6 bases). CDR1 is LNHDA and CDR2 is SQIVND in the germline V gene (reference sequence). CDR3 length equals 16 residues. The V end lost 5 bases, the J end lost 0 bases, and 14 bases lay between the germline ends. This chain's CDR3 is CASSSPDRRSGNTIYF. The CDR3 nucleotides read TGTGCCAGTAGTTCGCCCGACAGGCGCTCTGGAAACACCATATATTTT.

This chain connects TRBV7-3 to TRBJ2-2, with no clear D. The germline V gene has CDR1 SGHTA and CDR2 FQGTGA. V was clipped by 4 bases and J by 1 base, with 13 bases between them. The CDR3 runs 16 residues. The CDR3 nucleotides are TGTGCCAGCAGCTCCGGGCCCGGGCTGAACACCGGGGAGCTGTTTTTT. This sequence encodes CASSSGPGLNTGELFF.

This sequence joins TRBV24-1 and TRBJ2-7; TRBD2 matches 10 bases. This CDR3 contains 15 residues. Germline CDR1 KGHDR, CDR2 SFDVKD. With V trimmed by 4 bases and J by 2 bases, 4 bases remained unmatched. Here the CDR3 reads CATSDLAGGTYEQYF. The CDR3 DNA is TGTGCCACCAGTGACTTAGCGGGAGGCACCTACGAGCAGTACTTC.

The chain recombines TRBV5-1 with TRBJ2-7, with D perhaps TRBD1 (7 bases). Germline CDR1 and CDR2: SGHRS and YFSETQ. The V and J ends lost 4 bases and 2 bases respectively, with 13 bases between them. The CDR3 sequence is 14 residues long. CDR3: CASSAGQNTYEQYF. In nucleotides, the CDR3 is TGCGCCAGCAGCGCGGGACAGAATACCTACGAGCAGTACTTC.

The V and J genes are TRBV28 and TRBJ2-7, with TRBD1 matching 8 bases. This CDR3 has 15 residues. The J segment lost 2 bases and the V segment lost 5 bases, leaving 8 bases of the junction unmatched. Germline loops: CDR1 MDHEN, CDR2 SYDVKM. The CDR3: CASSGQGAGPYEQYF. DNA for the CDR3: TGTGCCAGCAGTGGCCAGGGGGCGGGACCCTACGAGCAGTACTTC.

The chain links TRBV30 to TRBJ1-5; the match to TRBD1 covers 7 bases. J lost 6 bases, V lost 2 bases, and 10 bases had no gene match. This CDR3 has 15 residues. The germline gives CDR1 GTSNPN, CDR2 SVGIG (reference sequence). CDR3 nucleotides: TGTGCCTGGAGTTTTGGCGACAGGGCTGGTCAGCCCCAGCATTTT. Residues: CAWSFGDRAGQPQHF. The full variable domain, with the rest looked up from reference TRBV30 and TRBJ1-5, is SQTIHQWPATLVQPVGSPLSLECTVEGTSNPNLYWYRQAAGRGLQLLFYSVGIGQISSEVPQNLSASRPQDRQFILSSKKLLLSDSGFYLCAWSFGDRAGQPQHFGDGTRLSIL.

A few counts support this clone. This chain joins TRBV12-3 or TRBV12-4 and TRBJ1-5; D call uncertain. The CDR3 runs to 13 residues. V was trimmed by 1 base and J by 5 bases, leaving 6 bases between them. The CDR3 here is CASSLGEYQPQHF. As DNA, the CDR3 is TGTGCCAGCAGTTTAGGGGAGTATCAGCCCCAGCATTTT.

The CDR3 DNA is TGTGCCAGCAGCGCCGGGACGGGGCCCTACGAGCAGTACTTC. Its translation: CASSAGTGPYEQYF. The chain links TRBV9 to TRBJ2-7; tentatively, D is TRBD1 or TRBD2 (5 bases each). The V and J ends lost 3 bases and 2 bases respectively, with 12 bases between them. The CDR3 runs 14 residues. CDR1 and CDR2 from the germline V gene are SGDLS and YYNGEE.

This clone was recorded only once. The genes are TRBV6-1 and TRBJ1-1, with TRBD1 as a possible D gene (5 bases). The germline V and J ends were trimmed by 2 bases and 5 bases, with 15 bases remaining between them. Germline loops: CDR1 MNHNS, CDR2 SASEGT. The CDR3 is 15 amino acids. The CDR3 sequence: CASSESGRVGTEAFF. In DNA form, the CDR3 reads TGTGCCAGCAGTGAATCTGGCAGGGTGGGAACTGAAGCTTTCTTT.